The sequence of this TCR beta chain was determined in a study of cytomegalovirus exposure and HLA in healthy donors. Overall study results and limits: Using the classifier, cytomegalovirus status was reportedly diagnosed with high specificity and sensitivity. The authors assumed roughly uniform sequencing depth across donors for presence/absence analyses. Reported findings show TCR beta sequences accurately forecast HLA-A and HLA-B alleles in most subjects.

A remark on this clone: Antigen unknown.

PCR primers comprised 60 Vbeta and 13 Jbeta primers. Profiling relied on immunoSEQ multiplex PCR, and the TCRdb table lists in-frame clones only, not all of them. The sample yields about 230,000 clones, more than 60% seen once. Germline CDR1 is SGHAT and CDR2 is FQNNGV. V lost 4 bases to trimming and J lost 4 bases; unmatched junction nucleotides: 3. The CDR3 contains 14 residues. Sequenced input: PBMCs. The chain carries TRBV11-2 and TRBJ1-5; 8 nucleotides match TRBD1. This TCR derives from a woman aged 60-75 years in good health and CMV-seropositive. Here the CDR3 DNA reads TGTGCCAGCAGCTCGGGACAGGCGAATCAGCCCCAGCATTTT. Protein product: CASSSGQANQPQHF.